These 21 T cell receptor beta chains originate from one sample sequenced in a study of identical twins' blood T cells. Each CDR3 protein gets one entry after TCRdb re-called the 5' RACE reads with MiXCR. The sample carries hundreds of thousands of distinct CDR3 sequences, 28% recorded once. Input material: PBMCs. These receptors were collected from a woman aged 18 to 55 in good health.

The table lists this clonotype with many counts. The chain has TRBV4-3 and TRBJ2-7; 8 bases line up with TRBD1. The CDR3 totals 14 residues. Germline V gene sequence: CDR1 LGHNA, CDR2 YSLEER. V shed 4 bases, J shed 12 bases, and the junction held 14 bases outside the gene matches. The CDR3 DNA reads TGCGCCAGCAGCCCTAGACAGGGGTTGGTGGAGTTGTACTTC. Its translation is CASSPRQGLVELYF.

The rearrangement links TRBV29-1 to TRBJ1-2; D unresolved. This CDR3 is 13 amino acids long. V shed 1 base and J shed 6 bases, with 12 bases lying between them. The germline gives CDR1 SQVTM, CDR2 ANQGSEA. CDR3 nucleotide sequence: TGCAGCGTTGAAGTTGAGACATCGGATGGCTACACCTTC. This codes for CSVEVETSDGYTF.

A note on this clonotype: This clone may be a read error of a much larger clone one base away. The chain couples TRBV6-4 to TRBJ1-1; the D is unclear. The length of the CDR3 is 14 residues. From germline, CDR1 is MRHNA and CDR2 SNTAGT. The CDR3 DNA reads TGTGTCAGCAGTGACTCAGGAGGCGACACTGAAGCTTTCTTT. Encoded protein: CVSSDSGGDTEAFF.

The genes are TRBV4-3 and TRBJ2-7, with 9 bases fitting TRBD2. Germline V lookup: CDR1 LGHNA, CDR2 YSLEER. The CDR3 sequence is 17 residues long. J gave up 0 bases and V 0 bases, and 6 bases lay outside the gene matches. CDR3 region: CASSQELAGLFSYEQYF. DNA for the CDR3: TGCGCCAGCAGCCAAGAACTAGCGGGTCTATTCTCCTACGAGCAGTACTTC.

About this clonotype itself: Since a much larger clone is just one base distant, this may be a read error. J is TRBJ1-1 and V is TRBV20-1; TRBD1 might be the D (5 bases). From germline, CDR1 is DFQATT and CDR2 SNEGSKA (reference sequence). The CDR3 has 14 residues. V lost 5 bases and J 6 bases, leaving 19 bases between the germline ends. CDR3 protein: CSAGVSRRGAEAFF. In DNA form, the CDR3 reads TGCAGTGCTGGAGTCTCAAGGAGAGGGGCTGAAGCTTTCTTT.

This clonotype was counted a few times. The V and J genes are TRBV27 and TRBJ1-6; D not certain. V lost 4 bases and J 8 bases, leaving 12 bases between the germline ends. Germline CDR1 MNHEY, CDR2 SMNVEV (reference sequence). The CDR3 extends over 14 amino acids. CDR3 sequence: CASSWTRYDSPLHF. CDR3 nucleotides: TGTGCCAGCAGTTGGACCCGCTACGATTCACCCCTCCACTTT.

This clonotype came up a few times. CDR3 in amino acids: CASSWDPLNTGELFF. For the CDR3, the DNA is TGCGCCAGCAGCTGGGACCCACTCAACACCGGGGAGCTGTTTTTT. V is TRBV5-1 and J is TRBJ2-2; D could derive from TRBD1 or TRBD2 (5 bases each). The V end lost 3 bases, the J end lost 2 bases, and 11 bases lay between the germline ends. CDR1 and CDR2 (germline): SGHRS, YFSETQ. The CDR3 length is 15 residues.

The V and J genes are TRBV27 and TRBJ2-3; the D gene is possibly TRBD1 (5 bases). CDR1 is MNHEY and CDR2 is SMNVEV in the germline V gene (reference sequence). Trimming cost V 5 bases and J 2 bases, with 17 bases left between them. The CDR3 length is 16 residues. CDR3 DNA: TGTGCCAGCAGTACCCTGGGGCAACCGGCCACAGATACGCAGTATTTT. Encoded protein: CASSTLGQPATDTQYF.

The gene calls are TRBV7-9 and TRBJ2-3; 9 bases are a match to TRBD1. Looked up from germline, CDR1 is SEHNR and CDR2 is FQNEAQ (reference sequence). The V and J ends lost 1 base and 2 bases, in that order; junction bases with no gene match: 4. The CDR3 extends over 16 amino acids. CDR3 protein: CASSLVGTGITDTQYF. CDR3 DNA: TGTGCCAGCAGCTTAGTTGGGACAGGGATCACAGATACGCAGTATTTT.

The V and J genes are TRBV11-1 and TRBJ2-1; TRBD2 agrees at 7 bases. With 5 bases clipped from V and 0 bases from J, the junction kept 4 bases outside the gene matches. The CDR3 is 15 amino acids. In germline, CDR1 is SGHAT, CDR2 FQDESV (reference sequence). Here the CDR3 DNA reads TGTGCCAGCAGCAATGGACTAGACTCCTACAATGAGCAGTTCTTC. This encodes CASSNGLDSYNEQFF.

This rearrangement joins TRBV27 to TRBJ2-1; 7 bases map to TRBD2. With V trimmed by 1 base and J by 8 bases, 5 bases remained unmatched. CDR1 and CDR2 from the germline V gene are MNHEY and SMNVEV (reference sequence). This CDR3 contains 14 residues. The CDR3 protein is CASSLLATSHEQFF. In DNA form, the CDR3 reads TGTGCCAGCAGTTTATTAGCGACTAGCCATGAGCAGTTCTTC.

The table lists this clonotype with a few counts. The chain couples TRBV18 to TRBJ1-2; D uncertain. Germline values: CDR1 KGHSH, CDR2 LQKENI. Deletions cut 3 bases from V and 7 bases from J, with 15 bases between. This CDR3 has 14 residues. CDR3 protein: CASSPFNGNGGYTF. CDR3 nucleotide sequence: TGTGCCAGCTCACCTTTCAACGGCAATGGTGGCTACACCTTC.

This clonotype was found a few times. The rearrangement uses TRBV20-1 and TRBJ1-1; no firm D call. There are 13 residues in the CDR3. Trimming left V 6 bases short and J 1 base short, with 12 bases between. Germline V lookup: CDR1 DFQATT, CDR2 SNEGSKA (reference sequence). In DNA, the CDR3 is TGCAGTGCCCGGACTCCCCAGAACACTGAAGCTTTCTTT. This translates into CSARTPQNTEAFF.

The chain uses TRBV19 and TRBJ1-2, with no clear D. Germline-derived CDR1 and CDR2 are LNHDA and SQIVND (reference sequence). The CDR3 runs 14 residues. The V and J ends lost 1 base and 0 bases respectively, with 6 bases between them. For the CDR3, the DNA is TGTGCCAGTAGTATAGGTTTCTCTAACTATGGCTACACCTTC. Residues: CASSIGFSNYGYTF.

This clonotype was counted only a few times. V is TRBV5-6 and J is TRBJ2-7, with D unclear. From germline, CDR1 is SGHDT and CDR2 YYEEEE. The CDR3 sequence is 11 residues long. V was trimmed by 3 bases and J by 2 bases, leaving 3 bases between them. The DNA of the CDR3 is TGTGCCAGCAGCTCCCCCTACGAGCAGTACTTC. This gives the protein CASSSPYEQYF.

V gene TRBV29-1 combines with J gene TRBJ2-1; TRBD2 matches 7 bases. CDR1 and CDR2 (germline): SQVTM, ANQGSEA. The CDR3 contains 14 residues. V trimming: 4 bases; J trimming: 10 bases; junction bases outside the gene matches: 13. CDR3 in amino acids: CSVGVVSGLTEQFF. CDR3 in DNA: TGCAGCGTTGGGGTGGTTAGCGGGCTAACAGAGCAGTTCTTC.

This clonotype has a count of ten or more. The gene calls are TRBV5-1 and TRBJ1-5; D perhaps matches TRBD1 (6 bases). This CDR3 spans 14 amino acids. Trimming took 0 bases from V and 4 from J, leaving 8 bases between them. CDR1 and CDR2 from the germline V gene are SGHRS and YFSETQ. In nucleotides, the CDR3 is TGCGCCAGCAGCTTGGGACAGGAAAATCAGCCCCAGCATTTT. Protein product: CASSLGQENQPQHF.

V is TRBV5-1 and J is TRBJ2-2, with D possibly matching TRBD1 (8 bases). The CDR3 has 16 amino acids. Per the germline V gene, CDR1 is SGHRS and CDR2 is YFSETQ. The ends were cut back, 4 bases at V and 5 bases at J, with 18 bases in the middle. The CDR3 sequence: CASSLSGTGDTGELFF. CDR3 sequence (DNA): TGCGCCAGCAGCCTCAGCGGGACAGGAGATACCGGGGAGCTGTTTTTT.

This clonotype was seen ten or more times. The chain recombines TRBV2 with TRBJ2-1; D is unclear. The CDR3 sequence is 12 residues long. Looked up from germline, CDR1 is SNHLY and CDR2 is FYNNEI. V dropped 5 bases and J dropped 3 bases, with 5 bases sitting between them. This CDR3 reads CASSPDYNEQFF. CDR3 nucleotides: TGTGCCAGCAGTCCGGACTACAATGAGCAGTTCTTC.

As concerns this clonotype: Mismatch with germline at one junction end may stem from a read error. The genes are TRBV5-6 and TRBJ1-2; no firm D call. Germline CDR1 and CDR2: SGHDT and YYEEEE. The length of the CDR3 is 14 residues. CDR3 region: CAGSRLLANYGYTF. The CDR3 DNA reads TGTGCCGGCAGCCGACTTCTAGCTAACTATGGCTACACCTTC.

This clonotype has only a few counts. The J gene is TRBJ2-5, the V gene TRBV7-7; unclear D gene. The V end lost 1 base, the J end lost 3 bases, and 9 bases lay between the germline ends. This CDR3 contains 14 residues. The germline gives CDR1 SSHAT, CDR2 FNYEAQ (reference sequence). CDR3 in amino acids: CASSLGQFEETQYF. CDR3 nucleotide sequence: TGTGCCAGCAGCTTAGGTCAGTTTGAAGAGACCCAGTACTTC.